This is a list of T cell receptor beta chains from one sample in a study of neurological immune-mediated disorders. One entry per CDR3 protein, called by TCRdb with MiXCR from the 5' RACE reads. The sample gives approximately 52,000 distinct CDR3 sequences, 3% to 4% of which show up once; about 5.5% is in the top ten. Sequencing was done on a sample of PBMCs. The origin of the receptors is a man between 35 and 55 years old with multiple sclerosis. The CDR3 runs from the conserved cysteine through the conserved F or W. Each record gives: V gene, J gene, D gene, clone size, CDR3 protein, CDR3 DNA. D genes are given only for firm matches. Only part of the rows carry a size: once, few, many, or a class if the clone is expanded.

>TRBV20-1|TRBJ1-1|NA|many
CSGSPSKVEAFF
TGCAGTGGAAGCCCCAGCAAAGTAGAAGCTTTCTTT
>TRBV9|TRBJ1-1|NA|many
CASSVQRGTEAFF
TGTGCCAGCAGCGTTCAGCGGGGCACTGAAGCTTTCTTT
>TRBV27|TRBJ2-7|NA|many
CASSPQGTNYEQYF
TGTGCCAGCAGTCCCCAGGGGACCAACTACGAGCAGTACTTC
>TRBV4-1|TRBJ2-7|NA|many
CASSQGRGARYEQYF
TGCGCCAGCAGCCAAGGCAGGGGGGCGCGGTACGAGCAGTACTTC
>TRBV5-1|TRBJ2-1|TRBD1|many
CASSSMGTGDEQFF
TGCGCCAGCAGCTCCATGGGCACAGGGGATGAGCAGTTCTTC
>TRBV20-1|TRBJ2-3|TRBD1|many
CSAGNLGTGLDTQYF
TGCAGTGCTGGAAACCTCGGGACAGGGTTAGATACGCAGTATTTT
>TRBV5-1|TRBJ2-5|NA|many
CASSEGVSETQYF
TGCGCCAGCAGCGAAGGGGTCTCAGAGACCCAGTACTTC
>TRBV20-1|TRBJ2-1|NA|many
CSKQRGSYNEQFF
TGCAGTAAACAACGGGGGTCATACAATGAGCAGTTCTTC
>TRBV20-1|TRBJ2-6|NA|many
CSARPPSGSGANVLTF
TGCAGTGCTAGACCCCCATCAGGGAGTGGGGCCAACGTCCTGACTTTC
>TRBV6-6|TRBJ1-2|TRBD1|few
CASSYRTGEGYTF
TGTGCCAGCAGTTATAGGACAGGAGAAGGCTACACCTTC
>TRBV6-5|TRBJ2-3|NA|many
CASSYPVCSSTDTQYF
TGTGCCAGCAGTTACCCGGTGTGTTCTAGCACAGATACGCAGTATTTT
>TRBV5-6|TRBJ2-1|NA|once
CASSSLEIVYNEQFF
TGTGCCAGCAGCAGCTTAGAGATAGTTTACAATGAGCAGTTCTTC
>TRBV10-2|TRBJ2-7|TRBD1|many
CASSGVTGGYEQYF
TGCGCCAGCAGTGGGGTGACAGGGGGCTACGAGCAGTACTTC
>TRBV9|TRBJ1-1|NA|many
CASSANALVNTEAFF
TGTGCCAGCAGCGCAAACGCGTTGGTGAACACTGAAGCTTTCTTT
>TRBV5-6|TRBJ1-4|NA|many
CASSLEVGDVYNEKLFF
TGTGCCAGCAGCTTGGAAGTAGGCGATGTGTATAATGAAAAACTGTTTTTT
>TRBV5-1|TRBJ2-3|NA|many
CASSSPGFTDTQYF
TGCGCCAGCAGCTCCCCGGGGTTCACAGATACGCAGTATTTT
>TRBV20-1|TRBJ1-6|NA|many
CSARDLEGYNSPLHF
TGCAGTGCTAGAGATCTGGAGGGGTATAATTCACCCCTCCACTTT
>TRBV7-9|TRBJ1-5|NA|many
CASSEAQTGPQHF
TGTGCCAGCAGCGAGGCCCAAACGGGGCCCCAGCATTTT
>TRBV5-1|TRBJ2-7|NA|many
CASSLPGTTRSYEQYF
TGCGCCAGCAGCTTGCCCGGGACAACCCGCTCCTACGAGCAGTACTTC
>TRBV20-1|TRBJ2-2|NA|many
CSASASGSNTGELFF
TGCAGTGCTAGTGCGAGCGGGTCGAACACCGGGGAGCTGTTTTTT
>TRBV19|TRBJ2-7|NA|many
CASSSGTSLSYEQYF
TGTGCCAGTAGCTCCGGGACTTCGCTTTCCTACGAGCAGTACTTC
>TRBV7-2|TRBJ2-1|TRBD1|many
CASSLVSGGTSNNEQFF
TGTGCCAGCAGCTTAGTGTCAGGGGGCACTTCAAACAATGAGCAGTTCTTC
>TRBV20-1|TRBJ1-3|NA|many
CSAEGPGGDTIYF
TGCAGTGCTGAAGGGCCAGGCGGGGACACCATATATTTT
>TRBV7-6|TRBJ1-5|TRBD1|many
CASSPGTGRFQPQHF
TGTGCCAGCAGCCCCGGGACAGGGAGGTTTCAGCCCCAGCATTTT
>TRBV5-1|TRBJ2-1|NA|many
CASSLGGGLNNEQFF
TGCGCCAGCAGCTTGGGAGGGGGGCTGAACAATGAGCAGTTCTTC
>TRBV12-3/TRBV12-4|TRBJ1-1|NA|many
CASSLAIDTEAFF
TGTGCCAGCAGTTTAGCCATCGACACTGAAGCTTTCTTT
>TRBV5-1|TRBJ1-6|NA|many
CASSSGVSYNSPLHF
TGCGCCAGCAGTTCAGGGGTCTCCTATAATTCACCCCTCCACTTT
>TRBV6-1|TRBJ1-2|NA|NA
CASSEDGTFDYGYTF
TGTGCCAGCAGTGAAGATGGGACGTTCGACTATGGCTACACCTTC
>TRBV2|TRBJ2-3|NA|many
CASRPNTDTQYF
TGTGCCAGCAGACCGAACACAGATACGCAGTATTTT
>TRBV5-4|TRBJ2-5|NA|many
CASSLAVTATQETQYF
TGTGCCAGCAGCTTGGCAGTCACCGCCACCCAAGAGACCCAGTACTTC
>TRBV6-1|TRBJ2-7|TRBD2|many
CASSESAGGSYEQYF
TGTGCCAGCAGTGAATCAGCGGGGGGCTCCTACGAGCAGTACTTC
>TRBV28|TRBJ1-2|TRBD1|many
CASTEGQSYGYTF
TGTGCCAGCACCGAGGGACAGAGTTATGGCTACACCTTC
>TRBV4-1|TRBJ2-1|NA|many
CASSLHRKGRESTVYNEQFF
TGCGCCAGCAGCTTACACCGGAAGGGTCGGGAGTCCACGGTCTACAATGAGCAGTTCTTC
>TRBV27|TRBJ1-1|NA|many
CASSSFWDTEAFF
TGTGCCAGCAGTTCGTTCTGGGACACTGAAGCTTTCTTT
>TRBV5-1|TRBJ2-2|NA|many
CASSFSEARGELFF
TGCGCCAGCAGCTTTAGCGAGGCTCGCGGGGAGCTGTTTTTT
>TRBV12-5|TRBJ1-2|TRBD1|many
CASGLGQGAGGYTF
TGTGCTAGTGGCCTGGGACAGGGGGCAGGAGGCTACACCTTC
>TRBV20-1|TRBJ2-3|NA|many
CSVENSGTDTQYF
TGCAGTGTGGAGAATTCCGGCACAGATACGCAGTATTTT